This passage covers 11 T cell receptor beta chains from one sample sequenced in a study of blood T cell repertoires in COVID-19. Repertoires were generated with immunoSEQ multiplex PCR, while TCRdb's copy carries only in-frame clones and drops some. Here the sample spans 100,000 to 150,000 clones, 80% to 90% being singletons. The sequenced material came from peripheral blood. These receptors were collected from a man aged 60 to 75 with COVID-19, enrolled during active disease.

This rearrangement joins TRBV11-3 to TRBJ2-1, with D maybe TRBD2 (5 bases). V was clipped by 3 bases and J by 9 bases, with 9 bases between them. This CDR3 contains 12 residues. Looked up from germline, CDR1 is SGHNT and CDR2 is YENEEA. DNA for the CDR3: TGTGCCAGCAGCTTGGGTGGGAGTGAGCAGTTCTTC. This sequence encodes CASSLGGSEQFF.

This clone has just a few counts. The chain's CDR3 is CASKWNGANYGYTF. The DNA of the CDR3 is TGCGCCAGCAAATGGAACGGGGCTAACTATGGCTACACCTTC. The V call is TRBV5-1, the J call TRBJ1-2; D remains unclear. The germline V gene has CDR1 SGHRS and CDR2 YFSETQ. V lost 6 bases, J lost 0 bases, and 12 bases lay in between. This CDR3 is built from 14 residues.

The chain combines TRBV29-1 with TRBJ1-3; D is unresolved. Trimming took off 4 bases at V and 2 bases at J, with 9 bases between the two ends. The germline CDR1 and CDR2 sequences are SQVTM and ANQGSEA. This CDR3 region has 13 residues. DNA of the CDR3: TGCAGCGTTGCTGAGGCTCCTGGAAACACCATATATTTT. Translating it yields CSVAEAPGNTIYF.

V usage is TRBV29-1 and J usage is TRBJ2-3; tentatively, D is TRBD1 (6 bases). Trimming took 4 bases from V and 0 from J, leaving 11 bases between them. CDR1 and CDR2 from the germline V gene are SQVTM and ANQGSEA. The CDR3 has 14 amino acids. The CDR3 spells CSVGDNQSTDTQYF. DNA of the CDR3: TGCAGCGTTGGGGACAATCAAAGCACAGATACGCAGTATTTT.

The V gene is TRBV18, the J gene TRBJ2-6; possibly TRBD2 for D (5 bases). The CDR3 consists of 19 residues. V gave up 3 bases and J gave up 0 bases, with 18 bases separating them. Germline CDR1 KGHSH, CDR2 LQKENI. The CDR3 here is CASSPPLNSRGSGANVLTF. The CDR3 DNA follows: TGTGCCAGCTCACCCCCCTTAAATAGCCGGGGCTCTGGGGCCAACGTCCTGACTTTC.

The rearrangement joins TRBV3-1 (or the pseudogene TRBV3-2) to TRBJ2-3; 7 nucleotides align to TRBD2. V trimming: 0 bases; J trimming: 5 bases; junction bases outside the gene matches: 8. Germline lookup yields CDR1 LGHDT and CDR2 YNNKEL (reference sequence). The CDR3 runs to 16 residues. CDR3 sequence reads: CASSQEGGSGLDTQYF. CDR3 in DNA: TGTGCCAGCAGCCAAGAGGGGGGGTCAGGTTTAGATACGCAGTATTTT.

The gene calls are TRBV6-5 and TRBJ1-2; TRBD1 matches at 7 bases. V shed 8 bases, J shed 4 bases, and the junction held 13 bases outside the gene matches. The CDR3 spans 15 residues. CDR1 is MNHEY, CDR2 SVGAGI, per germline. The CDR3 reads CASWKGDSGGYGYTF. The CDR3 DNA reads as TGTGCCAGCTGGAAGGGGGACAGCGGGGGCTATGGCTACACCTTC.

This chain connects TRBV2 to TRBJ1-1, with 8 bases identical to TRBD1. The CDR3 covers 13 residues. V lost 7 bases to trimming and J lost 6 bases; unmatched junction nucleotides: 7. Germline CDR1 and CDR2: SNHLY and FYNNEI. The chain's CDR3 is CASNPTGVAEAFF. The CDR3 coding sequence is TGTGCCAGCAATCCGACAGGGGTGGCTGAAGCTTTCTTT.

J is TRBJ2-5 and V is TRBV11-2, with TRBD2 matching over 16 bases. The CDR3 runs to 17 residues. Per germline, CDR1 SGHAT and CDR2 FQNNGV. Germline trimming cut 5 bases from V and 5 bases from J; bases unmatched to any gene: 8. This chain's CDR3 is CASSPGLAGGTKETQYF. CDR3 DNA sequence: TGTGCCAGCAGCCCGGGACTAGCGGGGGGGACCAAGGAGACCCAGTACTTC.

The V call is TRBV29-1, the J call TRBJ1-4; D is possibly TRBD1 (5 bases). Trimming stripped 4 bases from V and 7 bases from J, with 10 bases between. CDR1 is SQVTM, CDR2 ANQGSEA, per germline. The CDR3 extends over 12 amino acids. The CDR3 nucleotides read TGCAGCGTTGTATCGGGGGGTGAAAAACTGTTTTTT. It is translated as CSVVSGGEKLFF.

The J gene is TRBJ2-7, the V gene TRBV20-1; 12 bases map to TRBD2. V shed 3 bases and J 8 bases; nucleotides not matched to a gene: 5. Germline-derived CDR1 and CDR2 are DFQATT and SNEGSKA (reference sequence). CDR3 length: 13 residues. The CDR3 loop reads CSASPSGGEQQYF. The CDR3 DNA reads TGCAGTGCTAGTCCTAGCGGGGGGGAACAGCAGTACTTC.